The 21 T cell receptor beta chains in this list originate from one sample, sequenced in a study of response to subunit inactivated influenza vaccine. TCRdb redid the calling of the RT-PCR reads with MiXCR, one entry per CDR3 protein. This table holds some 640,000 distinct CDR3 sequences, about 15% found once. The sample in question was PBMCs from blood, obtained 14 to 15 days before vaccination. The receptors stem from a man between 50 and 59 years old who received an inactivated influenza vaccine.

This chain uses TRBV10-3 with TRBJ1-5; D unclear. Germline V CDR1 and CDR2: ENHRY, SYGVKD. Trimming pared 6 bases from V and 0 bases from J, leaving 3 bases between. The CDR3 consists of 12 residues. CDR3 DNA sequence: TGTGCCATCAGCAATAGCAATCAGCCCCAGCATTTT. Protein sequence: CAISNSNQPQHF.

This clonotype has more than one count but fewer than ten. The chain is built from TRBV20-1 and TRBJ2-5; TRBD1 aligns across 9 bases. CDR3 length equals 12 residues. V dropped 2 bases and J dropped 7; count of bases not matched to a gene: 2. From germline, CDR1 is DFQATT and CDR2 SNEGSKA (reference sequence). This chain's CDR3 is CSARLGQGTQYF. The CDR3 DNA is TGCAGTGCTAGACTGGGACAGGGGACCCAGTACTTC.

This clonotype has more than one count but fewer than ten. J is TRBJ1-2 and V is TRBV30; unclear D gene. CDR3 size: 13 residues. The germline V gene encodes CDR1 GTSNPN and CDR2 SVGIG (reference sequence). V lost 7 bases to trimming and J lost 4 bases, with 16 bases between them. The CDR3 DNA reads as TGTGCCTCGGGCCGGAGTCTGGGCTATGGCTACACCTTC. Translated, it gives CASGRSLGYGYTF.

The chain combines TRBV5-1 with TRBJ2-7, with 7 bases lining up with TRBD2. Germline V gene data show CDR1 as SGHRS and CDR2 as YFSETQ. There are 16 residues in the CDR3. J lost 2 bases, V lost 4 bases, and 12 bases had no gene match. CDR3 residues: CASSPRTSTCPYEQYF. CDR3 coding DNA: TGCGCCAGCAGCCCGCGGACTAGTACGTGCCCCTACGAGCAGTACTTC.

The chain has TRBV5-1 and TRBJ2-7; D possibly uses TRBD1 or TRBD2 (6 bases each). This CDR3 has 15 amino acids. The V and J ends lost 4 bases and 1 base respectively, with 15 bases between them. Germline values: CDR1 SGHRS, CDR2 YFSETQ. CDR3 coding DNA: TGCGCCAGCAGCCCCCGAGGGGGGAGATCCTACGAGCAGTACTTC. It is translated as CASSPRGGRSYEQYF.

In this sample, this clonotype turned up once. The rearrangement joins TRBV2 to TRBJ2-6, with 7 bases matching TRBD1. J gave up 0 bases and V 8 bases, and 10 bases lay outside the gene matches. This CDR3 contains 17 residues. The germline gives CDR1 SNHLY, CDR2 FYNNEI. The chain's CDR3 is CASHRDRRLSGANVLTF. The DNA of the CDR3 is TGTGCCAGCCACCGGGACAGAAGACTCTCTGGGGCCAACGTCCTGACTTTC.

The CDR3 DNA sequence: TGCAGTGCGGAGCTAGCGGGCAGCGTGCGGGGTACGCAGTATTTT. It translates to CSAELAGSVRGTQYF. The chain employs TRBV20-1 and TRBJ2-3; the match to TRBD2 covers 8 bases. This CDR3 is built from 15 residues. Unmatched junction bases numbered 16, after V lost 6 bases and J lost 8 bases. Germline V gives CDR1 DFQATT, CDR2 SNEGSKA (reference sequence).

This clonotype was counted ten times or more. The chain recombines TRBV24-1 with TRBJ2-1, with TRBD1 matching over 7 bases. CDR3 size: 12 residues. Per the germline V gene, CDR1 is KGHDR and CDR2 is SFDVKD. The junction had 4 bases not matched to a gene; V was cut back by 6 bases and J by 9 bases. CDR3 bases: TGTGCCACCAGTACAGGGGCTGTTGAGCAGTTCTTC. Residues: CATSTGAVEQFF.

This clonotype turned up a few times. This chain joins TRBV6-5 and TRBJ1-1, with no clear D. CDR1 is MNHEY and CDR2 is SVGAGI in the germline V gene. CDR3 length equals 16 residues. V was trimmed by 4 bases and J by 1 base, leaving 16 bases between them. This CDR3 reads CASSSLLPSSNTEAFF. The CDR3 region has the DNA TGTGCCAGCAGTTCACTCCTGCCATCATCGAACACTGAAGCTTTCTTT.

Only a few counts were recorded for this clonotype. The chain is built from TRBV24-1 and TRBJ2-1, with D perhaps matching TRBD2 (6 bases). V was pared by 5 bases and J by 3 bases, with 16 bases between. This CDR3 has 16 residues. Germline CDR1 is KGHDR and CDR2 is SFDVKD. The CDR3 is CATSATRRDDYNEQFF. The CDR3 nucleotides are TGTGCCACCAGTGCCACACGGCGGGACGACTACAATGAGCAGTTCTTC.

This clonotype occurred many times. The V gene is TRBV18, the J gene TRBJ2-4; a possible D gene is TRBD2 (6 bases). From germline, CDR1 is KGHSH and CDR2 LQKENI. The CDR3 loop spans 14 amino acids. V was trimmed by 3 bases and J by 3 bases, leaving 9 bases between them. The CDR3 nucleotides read TGTGCCAGCTCACCGGGCGGGGTCAAAAACATTCAGTACTTC. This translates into CASSPGGVKNIQYF.

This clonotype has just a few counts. CDR3 sequence: CASRDSPGEMFF. In nucleotides, the CDR3 is TGTGCCAGCAGAGACAGCCCCGGGGAGATGTTTTTT. The gene calls are TRBV12-3 or TRBV12-4 and TRBJ1-4, with D perhaps TRBD1 (5 bases). This CDR3 is 12 amino acids long. Trimming left V 6 bases short and J 15 bases short, with 17 bases between.

This CDR3 is CASSSGFNYGYTF. In DNA form, the CDR3 reads TGTGCCAGCAGTTCCGGATTTAACTATGGCTACACCTTC. The chain joins TRBV28 to TRBJ1-2; D not resolved. Per the germline V gene, CDR1 is MDHEN and CDR2 is SYDVKM. This CDR3 spans 13 amino acids. V was trimmed by 4 bases and J by 1 base, leaving 7 bases between them.

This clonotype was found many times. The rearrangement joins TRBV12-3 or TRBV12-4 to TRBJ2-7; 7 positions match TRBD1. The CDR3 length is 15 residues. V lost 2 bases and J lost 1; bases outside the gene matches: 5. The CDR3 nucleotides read TGTGCCAGCAGTTTACTAGGGGGCGAGTCCTACGAGCAGTACTTC. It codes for CASSLLGGESYEQYF.

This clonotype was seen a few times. CDR3 protein: CASSIQGAKQFF. For the CDR3, the DNA is TGTGCCAGTAGTATCCAGGGTGCTAAGCAGTTCTTC. This rearrangement joins TRBV19 to TRBJ2-1; D perhaps matches TRBD1 (5 bases). CDR3 length equals 12 residues. CDR1 LNHDA and CDR2 SQIVND come from the germline V gene (reference sequence). The V end was cut by 3 bases, the J end by 11 bases, with 11 bases between.

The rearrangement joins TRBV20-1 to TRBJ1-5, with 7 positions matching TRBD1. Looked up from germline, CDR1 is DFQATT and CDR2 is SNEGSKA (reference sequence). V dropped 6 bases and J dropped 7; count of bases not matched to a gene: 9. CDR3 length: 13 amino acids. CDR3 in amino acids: CSAQTGVGQPQHF. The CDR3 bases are TGCAGTGCACAAACAGGGGTTGGACAGCCCCAGCATTTT.

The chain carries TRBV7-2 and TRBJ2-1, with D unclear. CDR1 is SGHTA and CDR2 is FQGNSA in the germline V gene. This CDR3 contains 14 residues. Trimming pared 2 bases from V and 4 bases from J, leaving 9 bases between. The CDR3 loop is CASSLSGFYNEQFF. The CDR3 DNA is TGTGCCAGCAGCTTAAGTGGATTTTACAATGAGCAGTTCTTC.

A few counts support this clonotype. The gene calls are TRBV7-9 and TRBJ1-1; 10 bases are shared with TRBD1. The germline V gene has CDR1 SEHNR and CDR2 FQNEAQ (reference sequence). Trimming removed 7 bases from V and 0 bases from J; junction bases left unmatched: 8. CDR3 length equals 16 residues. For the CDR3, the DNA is TGTGCCAGCACCAAACCGGGACAGGGGTTGAACACTGAAGCTTTCTTT. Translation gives CASTKPGQGLNTEAFF.

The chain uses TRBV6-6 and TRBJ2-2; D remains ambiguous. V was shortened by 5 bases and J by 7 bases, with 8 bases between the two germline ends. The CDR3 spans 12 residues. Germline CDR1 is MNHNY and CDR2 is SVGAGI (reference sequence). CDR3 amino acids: CASSKFDGELFF. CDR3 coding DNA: TGTGCCAGCAGTAAATTCGACGGGGAGCTGTTTTTT.

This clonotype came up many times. The CDR3 region is CASSSGPGYGYTF. DNA of the CDR3: TGCGCCAGCAGCTCCGGACCTGGCTATGGCTACACCTTC. The gene calls are TRBV5-1 and TRBJ1-2; D uncertain. The CDR3 is 13 residues long. CDR1 and CDR2 (germline): SGHRS, YFSETQ. With 3 bases removed from V and 4 bases from J, the gap between germline ends came to 10 bases.

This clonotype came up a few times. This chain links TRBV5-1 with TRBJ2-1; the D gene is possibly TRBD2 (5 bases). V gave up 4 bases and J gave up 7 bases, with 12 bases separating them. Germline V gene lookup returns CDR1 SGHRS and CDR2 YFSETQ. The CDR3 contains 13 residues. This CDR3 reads CASSPIRGNEQFF. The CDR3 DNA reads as TGCGCCAGCAGCCCGATTCGAGGGAATGAGCAGTTCTTC.